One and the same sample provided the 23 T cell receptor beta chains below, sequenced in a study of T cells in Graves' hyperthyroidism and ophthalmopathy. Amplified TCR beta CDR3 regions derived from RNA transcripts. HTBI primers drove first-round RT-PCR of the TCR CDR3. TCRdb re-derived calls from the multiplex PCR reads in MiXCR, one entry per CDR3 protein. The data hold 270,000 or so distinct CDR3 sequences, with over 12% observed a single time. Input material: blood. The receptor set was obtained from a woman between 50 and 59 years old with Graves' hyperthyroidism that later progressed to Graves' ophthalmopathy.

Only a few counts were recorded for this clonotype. The DNA for the CDR3 is TGCGCCAGCAGTGAGTCGTCGGGATTGGGACTAGGCAATGAGCAGTTCTTC. Residues: CASSESSGLGLGNEQFF. The V call is TRBV10-1, the J call TRBJ2-1; 8 bases are a match to TRBD2. V gave up 0 bases and J gave up 6 bases; unmatched junction bases: 10. The CDR3 length is 17 residues. Germline V gene lookup returns CDR1 WNHNN and CDR2 SYGVQD (reference sequence).

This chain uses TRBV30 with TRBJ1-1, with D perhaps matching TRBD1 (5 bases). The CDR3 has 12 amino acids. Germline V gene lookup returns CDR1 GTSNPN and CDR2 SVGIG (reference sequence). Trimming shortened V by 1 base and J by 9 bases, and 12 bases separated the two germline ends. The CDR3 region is CAWSGNRDQAFF. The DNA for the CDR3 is TGTGCCTGGAGTGGTAACCGGGACCAAGCTTTCTTT.

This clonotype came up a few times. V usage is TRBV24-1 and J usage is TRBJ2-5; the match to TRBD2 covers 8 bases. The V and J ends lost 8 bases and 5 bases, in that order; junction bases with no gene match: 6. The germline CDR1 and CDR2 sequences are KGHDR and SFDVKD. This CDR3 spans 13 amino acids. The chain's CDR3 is CATKAGEAETQYF. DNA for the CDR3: TGTGCCACCAAAGCGGGAGAGGCGGAGACCCAGTACTTC.

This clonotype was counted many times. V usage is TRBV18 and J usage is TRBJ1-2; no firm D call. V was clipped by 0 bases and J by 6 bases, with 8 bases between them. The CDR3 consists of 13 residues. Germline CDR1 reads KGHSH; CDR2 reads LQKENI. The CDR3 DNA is TGTGCCAGCTCACCACCGGTAACCCATGGCTACACCTTC. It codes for CASSPPVTHGYTF.

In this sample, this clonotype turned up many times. CDR3 protein: CSVDKGAFRDTEAFF. CDR3 in DNA: TGCAGCGTTGATAAAGGGGCATTTAGAGATACTGAAGCTTTCTTT. The rearrangement links TRBV29-1 to TRBJ1-1; weak D call: TRBD1 (5 bases). V was trimmed by 3 bases and J by 5 bases, leaving 19 bases between them. The CDR3 is 15 residues long. Per the germline V gene, CDR1 is SQVTM and CDR2 is ANQGSEA.

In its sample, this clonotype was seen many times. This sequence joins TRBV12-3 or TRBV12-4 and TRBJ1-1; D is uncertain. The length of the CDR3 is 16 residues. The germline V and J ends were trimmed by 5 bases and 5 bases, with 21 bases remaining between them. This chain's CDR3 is CASSPARRAGRTEAFF. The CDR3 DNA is TGTGCCAGCAGTCCCGCGAGGAGGGCAGGTAGGACTGAAGCTTTCTTT.

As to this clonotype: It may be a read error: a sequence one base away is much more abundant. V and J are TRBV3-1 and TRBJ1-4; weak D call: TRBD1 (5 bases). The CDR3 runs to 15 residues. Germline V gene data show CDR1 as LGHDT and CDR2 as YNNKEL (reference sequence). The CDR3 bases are TGTGCCAGCGGCCAAGGATGGGACCGGAGGGAAAAACTGTTTTTT. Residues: CASGQGWDRREKLFF.

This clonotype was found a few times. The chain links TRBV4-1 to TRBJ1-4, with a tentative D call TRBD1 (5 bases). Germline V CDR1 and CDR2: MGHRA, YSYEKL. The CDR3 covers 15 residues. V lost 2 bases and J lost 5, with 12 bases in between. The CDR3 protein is CASSQSGQGNEKLFF. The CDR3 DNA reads TGCGCCAGCAGCCAAAGTGGGCAGGGCAATGAAAAACTGTTTTTT.

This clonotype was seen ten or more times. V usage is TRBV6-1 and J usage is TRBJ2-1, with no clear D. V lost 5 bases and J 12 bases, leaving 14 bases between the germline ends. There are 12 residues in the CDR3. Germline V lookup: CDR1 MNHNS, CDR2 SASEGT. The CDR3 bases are TGTGCCAGCAGTTTGGGTTCCTCCCGGCAGTTCTTC. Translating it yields CASSLGSSRQFF.

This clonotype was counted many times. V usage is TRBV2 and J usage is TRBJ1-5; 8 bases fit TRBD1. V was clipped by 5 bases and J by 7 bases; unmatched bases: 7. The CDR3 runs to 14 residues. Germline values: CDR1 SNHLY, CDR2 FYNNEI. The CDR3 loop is CASSKQGGGQPQHF. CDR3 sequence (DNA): TGTGCCAGCAGTAAACAGGGGGGCGGACAGCCCCAGCATTTT.

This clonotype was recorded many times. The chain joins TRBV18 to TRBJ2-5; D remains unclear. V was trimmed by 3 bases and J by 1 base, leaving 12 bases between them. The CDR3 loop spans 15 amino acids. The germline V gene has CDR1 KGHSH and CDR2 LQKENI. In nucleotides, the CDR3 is TGTGCCAGCTCACCGCCGAGTCGCTCCCAAGAGACCCAGTACTTC. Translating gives CASSPPSRSQETQYF.

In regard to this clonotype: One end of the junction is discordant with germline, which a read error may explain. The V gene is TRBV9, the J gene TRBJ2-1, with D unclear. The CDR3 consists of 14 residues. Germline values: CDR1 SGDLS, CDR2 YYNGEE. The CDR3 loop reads CASSVADSYNEQSF. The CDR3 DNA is TGTGCCAGCAGCGTAGCGGATAGCTACAATGAGCAGTCCTTC.

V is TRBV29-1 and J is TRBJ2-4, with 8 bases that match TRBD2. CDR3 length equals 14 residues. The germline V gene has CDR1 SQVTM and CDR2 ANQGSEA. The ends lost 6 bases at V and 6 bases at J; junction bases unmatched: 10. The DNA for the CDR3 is TGCAGCGTGAAACCCGGGACTAGTGTAAACATTCAGTACTTC. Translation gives CSVKPGTSVNIQYF.

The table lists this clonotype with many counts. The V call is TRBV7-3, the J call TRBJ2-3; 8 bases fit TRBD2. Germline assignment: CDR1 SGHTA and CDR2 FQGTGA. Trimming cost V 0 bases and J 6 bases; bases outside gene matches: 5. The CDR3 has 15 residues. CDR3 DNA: TGTGCCAGCAGCTTAACAGCGGGAGATATGGATACGCAGTATTTT. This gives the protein CASSLTAGDMDTQYF.

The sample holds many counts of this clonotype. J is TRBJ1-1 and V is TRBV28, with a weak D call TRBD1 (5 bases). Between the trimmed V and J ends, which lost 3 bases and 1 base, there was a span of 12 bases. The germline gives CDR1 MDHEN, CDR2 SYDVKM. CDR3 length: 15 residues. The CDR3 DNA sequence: TGTGCCAGCAGTTTCCCCCGGACACCGAACACTGAAGCTTTCTTT. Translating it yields CASSFPRTPNTEAFF. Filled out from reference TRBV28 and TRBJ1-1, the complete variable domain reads DVKVTQSSRYLVKRTGEKVFLECVQDMDHENMFWYRQDPGLGLRLIYFSYDVKMKEKGDIPEGYSVSREKKERFSLILESASTNQTSMYLCASSFPRTPNTEAFFGQGTRLTVV.

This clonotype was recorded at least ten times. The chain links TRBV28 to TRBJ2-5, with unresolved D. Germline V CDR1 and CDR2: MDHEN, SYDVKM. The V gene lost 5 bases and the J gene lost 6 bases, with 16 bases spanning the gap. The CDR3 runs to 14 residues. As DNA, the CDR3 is TGTGCCAGCAGTCCTCAGCTTGTTCCTCAGACCCAGTACTTC. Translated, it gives CASSPQLVPQTQYF.

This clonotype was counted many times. CDR3 nucleotides: TGTGCCAGCAGCAAGGGACTAGCCATGGAGGGGGAGCAGTACTTC. It encodes CASSKGLAMEGEQYF. The chain joins TRBV7-3 to TRBJ2-7, with 9 bases lining up with TRBD2. From germline, CDR1 is SGHTA and CDR2 FQGTGA. This CDR3 is 15 amino acids long. The ends lost 5 bases at V and 7 bases at J; junction bases unmatched: 12.

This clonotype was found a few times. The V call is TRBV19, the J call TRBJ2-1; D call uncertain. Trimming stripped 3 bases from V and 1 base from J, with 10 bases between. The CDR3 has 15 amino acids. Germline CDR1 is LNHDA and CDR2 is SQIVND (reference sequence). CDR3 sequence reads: CASSMGLGSYNEQFF. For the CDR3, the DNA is TGTGCCAGTAGTATGGGTTTGGGATCCTACAATGAGCAGTTCTTC.

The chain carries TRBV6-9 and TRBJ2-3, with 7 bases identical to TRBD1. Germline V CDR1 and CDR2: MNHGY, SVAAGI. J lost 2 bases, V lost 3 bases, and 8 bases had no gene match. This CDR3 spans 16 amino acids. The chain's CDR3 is CASSYADRSPTDTQYF. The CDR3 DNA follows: TGTGCCAGCAGTTACGCGGACAGGTCCCCCACAGATACGCAGTATTTT.

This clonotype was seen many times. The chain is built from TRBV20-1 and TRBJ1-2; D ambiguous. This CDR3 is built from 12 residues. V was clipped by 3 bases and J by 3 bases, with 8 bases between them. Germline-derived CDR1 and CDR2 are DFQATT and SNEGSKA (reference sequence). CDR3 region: CSARTQDYGYTF. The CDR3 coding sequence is TGCAGTGCTAGGACCCAGGACTATGGCTACACCTTC.

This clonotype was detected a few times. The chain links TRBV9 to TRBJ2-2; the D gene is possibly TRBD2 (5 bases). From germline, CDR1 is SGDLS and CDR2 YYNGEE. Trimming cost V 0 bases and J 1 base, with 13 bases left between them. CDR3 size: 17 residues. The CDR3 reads CASSVVGSALNTGELFF. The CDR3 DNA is TGTGCCAGCAGCGTAGTGGGTAGCGCCCTGAACACCGGGGAGCTGTTTTTT. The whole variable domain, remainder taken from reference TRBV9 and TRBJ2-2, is DSGVTQTPKHLITATGQRVTLRCSPRSGDLSVYWYQQSLDQGLQFLIQYYNGEERAKGNILERFSAQQFPDLHSELNLSSLELGDSALYFCASSVVGSALNTGELFFGEGSRLTVL.

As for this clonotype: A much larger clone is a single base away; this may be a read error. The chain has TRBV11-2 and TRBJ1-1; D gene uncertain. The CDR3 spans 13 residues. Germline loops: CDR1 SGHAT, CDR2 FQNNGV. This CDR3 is CAGSFTVNTEAFF. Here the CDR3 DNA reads TGTGCCGGCAGCTTTACAGTGAACACTGAAGCTTTCTTT.

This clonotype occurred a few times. The CDR3 DNA reads as TGTGCCAGTAGTATCCCTTCGGGAGGGGAGACCCAGTACTTC. Its translation: CASSIPSGGETQYF. This chain connects TRBV19 to TRBJ2-5; TRBD2 aligns across 8 bases. Germline CDR1 is LNHDA and CDR2 is SQIVND (reference sequence). This CDR3 contains 14 residues. With 3 bases clipped from V and 5 bases from J, the junction kept 5 bases outside the gene matches.